This TCR beta chain comes out of a study of blood T cell repertoires in COVID-19. Study as a whole: The United States, Italy and Spain were the sources of the acute and convalescent COVID-19 samples. Sources were T cells, B-cell-depleted T cells, or PBMCs; the material itself was cDNA or gDNA.

The authors' processing: For nucleated cells, counts were estimated from reference gene primer amplification. Sequencing was performed with immunoSEQ multiplex PCR; in TCRdb, only in-frame clones are kept and a portion is missing. D and trimming come from the DNA, and the V and J calls and clone size come from that table. This table holds 210,000 or so clones, over 75% found once. Germline V CDR1 and CDR2: MNHEY, SVGAGI. This CDR3 spans 14 amino acids. Trimming took 4 bases from V and 1 from J; bases not matched to a gene: 2. Points on this clone: Other DNA sequences in this specimen translate into the identical CDR3.

Specimen: peripheral blood. The TCR sequence derives from a man between 35 and 55 years old with active or convalescent COVID-19. This chain connects TRBV6-5 to TRBJ1-1; 8 positions match TRBD1. In DNA form, the CDR3 reads TGTGCCAGCAGTTCAGACAGGGGGAACACTGAAGCTTTCTTT. Translation: CASSSDRGNTEAFF.